This T cell receptor beta chain was sequenced for a study of blood T cell repertoires in COVID-19. Study-level background: T cells, B-cell-depleted T cells, or PBMCs provided the cDNA or gDNA that served as material.

Produced via immunoSEQ multiplex PCR; TCRdb's table is partial and in-frame only. The data show 65,000 or so clones, approximately 70% seen once. Clinical history reported by participants formed the basis on which cohorts were assigned. Exposed enrollees encountered a COVID-19 case at some point within 2 weeks before study entry. This CDR3 is built from 13 residues. V shed 4 bases, J shed 3 bases, and the junction held 5 bases outside the gene matches. CDR1 SQVTM and CDR2 ANQGSEA come from the germline V gene. The sequencing input was PBMCs or T cells enriched from blood (not recorded which). The sequence was collected from a woman aged 60 to 75 who had been exposed to COVID-19. This chain links TRBV29-1 with TRBJ2-7; TRBD2 matches at 8 bases. In DNA, the CDR3 is TGCAGCGTTGGGCGCGGGAGGATCTACGAGCAGTACTTC. Encoded protein: CSVGRGRIYEQYF.